This entry lists 9 T cell receptor beta chains sequenced from one sample in a study of beta chain features in type 1 diabetes. Expressed TCRB transcripts were sequenced after all isolated RNA was converted to cDNA. Only in-frame clones appear in the TCRdb table, and some are missing; sequencing was by immunoSEQ multiplex PCR. The sample lists 350,000 to 450,000 clones, around 14% seen once, with 0.03% to 0.04% in the top ten. The sequenced sample consisted of naive CD4+ T cells from blood. These receptors were taken from a man aged 25 to 45 in good health.

This clone was seen more than once but under ten times. The chain carries TRBV30 and TRBJ2-1; 7 bases match TRBD2. This CDR3 has 10 residues. Unmatched junction bases numbered 2, after V lost 3 bases and J lost 12 bases. CDR1 and CDR2 (germline): GTSNPN, SVGIG (reference sequence). CDR3 in amino acids: CAWRGLTQFF. The CDR3 nucleotides read TGTGCCTGGAGGGGACTAACGCAGTTCTTC.

The rearrangement links TRBV5-1 to TRBJ2-2, with unresolved D. CDR1 is SGHRS, CDR2 YFSETQ, per germline. Trimming took off 3 bases at V and 7 bases at J, with 1 base between the two ends. This CDR3 has 10 amino acids. CDR3 protein: CASSYGELFF. The CDR3 nucleotides are TGCGCCAGCAGCTACGGGGAGCTGTTTTTT.

This chain uses TRBV21-1 with TRBJ2-3; the D call TRBD1 from the table was never checked on the DNA. TRBV21-1 constitutes a pseudogene. This CDR3 is 16 amino acids long. The CDR3 spells CASSKFHRGPTDTQYF. In nucleotides, the CDR3 is TGTGCCAGCAGCAAATTTCACAGGGGGCCGACAGATACGCAGTATTTT.

This clone was seen only a few times. The chain links TRBV11-2 to TRBJ2-7; D unresolved. Per germline, CDR1 SGHAT and CDR2 FQNNGV. The germline V and J ends were trimmed by 1 base and 4 bases, with 8 bases remaining between them. This CDR3 has 13 residues. CDR3 in amino acids: CASSLVEWYEQYF. In DNA form, the CDR3 reads TGTGCCAGCAGCTTAGTCGAATGGTACGAGCAGTACTTC.

The chain is built from TRBV10-3 and TRBJ2-1; TRBD1 matches 10 bases. The V gene end was trimmed by 3 bases and the J gene end by 5 bases; junction bases not matched to a gene: 10. In germline, CDR1 is ENHRY, CDR2 SYGVKD. The CDR3 spans 17 residues. The CDR3 here is CAISEDLGGTGDNEQFF. Here the CDR3 DNA reads TGTGCCATCAGTGAAGACCTCGGAGGGACAGGGGACAATGAGCAGTTCTTC.

The V and J genes are TRBV9 and TRBJ2-5; tentatively, D is TRBD1 (6 bases). Germline V gene data show CDR1 as SGDLS and CDR2 as YYNGEE. V was cut by 3 bases and J by 7 bases, with 16 bases left in between. This CDR3 contains 14 residues. CDR3 sequence: CASSATDRRTTQYF. CDR3 DNA sequence: TGTGCCAGCAGCGCCACGGACAGAAGGACGACCCAGTACTTC.

V is TRBV30 and J is TRBJ1-3; D perhaps matches TRBD1 (5 bases). Trimming shortened V by 0 bases and J by 4 bases, and 13 bases separated the two germline ends. This CDR3 comprises 15 residues. Looked up from germline, CDR1 is GTSNPN and CDR2 is SVGIG (reference sequence). The CDR3 coding sequence is TGTGCCTGGAGTGTACCCACAGGAGGGGGAAACACCATATATTTT. It translates to CAWSVPTGGGNTIYF.

This clone was seen a handful of times. The CDR3, as DNA: TGTGCCAGCAGCTTAGGGCGAGATACGCAGTATTTT. This codes for CASSLGRDTQYF. The chain links TRBV7-6 to TRBJ2-3; no reliable D call. The CDR3 totals 12 residues. V lost 1 base and J 5 bases, leaving 4 bases between the germline ends. Germline loops: CDR1 SGHVS, CDR2 FNYEAQ.

In this sample, this clone turned up a few times. V and J are TRBV29-1 and TRBJ2-2; D might be TRBD2 (5 bases). The CDR3 loop spans 13 amino acids. The V gene's germline CDR1 is SQVTM and CDR2 ANQGSEA. V gave up 3 bases and J gave up 1 base, with 6 bases separating them. The chain's CDR3 is CSVDAGNTGELFF. CDR3 DNA sequence: TGCAGCGTTGATGCGGGGAACACCGGGGAGCTGTTTTTT.